This is a list of T cell receptor beta chains from one sample in a study of blood T cell repertoires in COVID-19. Assay used: immunoSEQ multiplex PCR; TCRdb lists only in-frame clones, some missing. The sample gives some 110,000 clones, more than 75% of which show up once; about 4.5% is in the top ten. The source material was peripheral blood. Receptor source: a man between 40 and 49 years old with acute or convalescent COVID-19. CDR3s include the opening cysteine and the closing phenylalanine or tryptophan. D genes are given only for firm matches. The size field is filled for only some rows; it gives once, few, many or a size class.

v_call	j_call	clone_size	d_call	cdr3_nt	cdr3_aa
TRBV6-6	TRBJ2-1	NA	NA	TGTGCCAGCAGTTACTCGAGTGAGCAGTTCTTC	CASSYSSEQFF
TRBV3-1/TRBV3-2	TRBJ1-2	NA	TRBD1	TGTGCCAGCAGCCAAGATGACAGGGGATATGGCTACACCTTC	CASSQDDRGYGYTF
TRBV15	TRBJ1-1	NA	NA	TGTGCCACCAGCAGAGGTAGAGGGATGTGGAACACTGAAGCTTTCTTT	CATSRGRGMWNTEAFF
TRBV2	TRBJ2-5	NA	TRBD2	TGTGCCAGCAGCGGTAGCGGGACCCAAGAGACCCAGTACTTC	CASSGSGTQETQYF
TRBV29-1	TRBJ1-2	NA	NA	TGCAGCGTTGAGGGGCCCGGACGGCTCTATGGCTACACCTTC	CSVEGPGRLYGYTF
TRBV5-1	TRBJ1-1	NA	NA	TGCGCCAGCAGCTTGCCCAGGGGAAACACTGAAGCTTTCTTT	CASSLPRGNTEAFF
TRBV4-3	TRBJ1-2	few	NA	TGCGCCAGCAGCCAAGTGGCAGGGGTAAACTATGGCTACACCTTC	CASSQVAGVNYGYTF
TRBV27	TRBJ1-5	NA	NA	TGTGCCAGCCGGAGGGAGGGCAATCAGCCCCAGCATTTT	CASRREGNQPQHF
TRBV2	TRBJ1-6	NA	NA	TGTGCCAGCAGTGAGGCAGGAAAGAATTCACCCCTCCACTTT	CASSEAGKNSPLHF
TRBV27	TRBJ2-7	many	NA	TGTGCCAGTCAAGGCAGGGTAAACCACGAGCAGTACTTC	CASQGRVNHEQYF
TRBV7-8	TRBJ1-4	NA	NA	TGTGCCAGCAGCTTAGCTTCGATAACGGGGGAAAAACTGTTTTTT	CASSLASITGEKLFF
TRBV5-1	TRBJ2-3	NA	NA	TGCGCCAGCAGCTTGGCCGGGTATGCAGATACGCAGTATTTT	CASSLAGYADTQYF
TRBV5-1	TRBJ1-1	once	TRBD1	TGCGCCAGCAGCTTAGGACAGGGAAAGAACACTGAAGCTTTCTTT	CASSLGQGKNTEAFF
TRBV9	TRBJ1-1	NA	TRBD1	TGTGCCAGCAGCAAAGGACAGGGGGCAAGGACTGAAGCTTTCTTT	CASSKGQGARTEAFF
TRBV6-1	TRBJ1-3	NA	TRBD1	TGTGCCAGCAGTGAAGCGCTCAGGGGGTTGGGTGGAAACACCATATATTTT	CASSEALRGLGGNTIYF
TRBV19	TRBJ1-5	NA	NA	TGTGCCAGTAGGACAACGGGGAGCAATCAGCCCCAGCATTTT	CASRTTGSNQPQHF
TRBV5-1	TRBJ2-2	NA	TRBD2	TGCGCCAGCAGCTTACTAGCGGGAGGGACGAACACCGGGGAGCTGTTTTTT	CASSLLAGGTNTGELFF
TRBV19	TRBJ2-3	NA	TRBD1	TGTGCCAGTAGTATCGGACAGGGGGCAGGTGATACGCAGTATTTT	CASSIGQGAGDTQYF
TRBV28	TRBJ2-5	NA	TRBD2	TGTGCCAGCAGTCCAGCGGGAGGCCCCCAAGAGACCCAGTACTTC	CASSPAGGPQETQYF
TRBV27	TRBJ1-2	NA	TRBD1	TGTGCCAGCAGTCAGACAGGGTTTTATGGCTACACCTTC	CASSQTGFYGYTF
TRBV24-1	TRBJ1-4	NA	TRBD1	TGTGCCACCACCCGGACCTCTGTGACAGGGGTCGAATATGAAAAACTGTTTTTT	CATTRTSVTGVEYEKLFF
TRBV3-1/TRBV3-2	TRBJ1-1	NA	TRBD1	TGTGCCAGCAGCCACGGGGACAGGACTGAAGCTTTCTTT	CASSHGDRTEAFF
TRBV5-6	TRBJ2-4	NA	NA	TGTGCCAGCAGCCCTGGTTGGCGGGGAGCCAAAAACATTCAGTACTTC	CASSPGWRGAKNIQYF
TRBV5-8	TRBJ1-2	NA	NA	TGTGCCAGCAGCTTGGGCAGTTTGTACTATGGCTACACCTTC	CASSLGSLYYGYTF
TRBV14	TRBJ1-2	few	NA	TGTGCCAGCAGCCCTAAAACAGGATCCGGCTACACCTTC	CASSPKTGSGYTF
TRBV7-2	TRBJ2-5	NA	TRBD1	TGTGCCAGCAGCCCTCGGACAGGGCAAGAGACCCAGTACTTC	CASSPRTGQETQYF
TRBV6-2/TRBV6-3	TRBJ2-3	NA	NA	TGTGCCAGCAGTTACTTAACAGGGTGGTCAGATACGCAGTATTTT	CASSYLTGWSDTQYF
TRBV30	TRBJ1-2	NA	NA	TGTGCCTGGGGCCAGGGCGATGGCTACACCTTC	CAWGQGDGYTF
TRBV19	TRBJ2-7	NA	TRBD1	TGTGCCAGCACACGGACAGGGGGCCTCTACGAGCAGTACTTC	CASTRTGGLYEQYF